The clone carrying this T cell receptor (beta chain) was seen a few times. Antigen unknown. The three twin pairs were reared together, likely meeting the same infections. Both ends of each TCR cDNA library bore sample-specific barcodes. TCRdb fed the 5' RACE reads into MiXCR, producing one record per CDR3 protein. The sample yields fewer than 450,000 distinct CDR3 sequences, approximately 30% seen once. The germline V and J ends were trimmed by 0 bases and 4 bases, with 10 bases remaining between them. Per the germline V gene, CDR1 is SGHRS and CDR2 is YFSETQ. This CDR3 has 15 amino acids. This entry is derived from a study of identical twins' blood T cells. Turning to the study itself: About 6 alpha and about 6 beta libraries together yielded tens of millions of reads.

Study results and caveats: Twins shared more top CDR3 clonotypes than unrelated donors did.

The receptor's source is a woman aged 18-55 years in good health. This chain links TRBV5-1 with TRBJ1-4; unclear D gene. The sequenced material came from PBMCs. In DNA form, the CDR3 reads TGCGCCAGCAGCTTGGACGGGTCGGGTAATGAAAAACTGTTTTTT. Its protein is CASSLDGSGNEKLFF.